The clone carrying this TCR beta chain was seen more than once but under ten times. The data were obtained in a study of T cells in Graves' hyperthyroidism and ophthalmopathy. What was amplified from RNA transcripts were TCR beta CDR3 regions. First-round RT-PCR targeting the TCR CDR3 was performed with the HTBI primer set. MiXCR was run by TCRdb on the multiplex PCR reads, yielding one entry per CDR3 protein. The profile shows approximately 300,000 distinct CDR3 sequences, over 15% of them singletons. Sample: blood. The clonotype comes from a woman aged 60-75 years with Graves' ophthalmopathy.

In DNA, the CDR3 is TGTGCCACCAGTGACCCGGGACTAGCGGGAGCCTACGAGCAGTACTTC. Translating it yields CATSDPGLAGAYEQYF. The V gene is TRBV24-1, the J gene TRBJ2-7; 14 bases agree with TRBD2. This CDR3 is 16 amino acids long. The germline gives CDR1 KGHDR, CDR2 SFDVKD. With V trimmed by 4 bases and J by 2 bases, 3 bases remained unmatched.